The 10 T cell receptor beta chains below were found in one sample sequenced in a study of CD8+CD57+ T cells in acquired aplastic anemia. TCR beta VDJ and CDR3 were profiled, and genomic DNA was the template. TCRdb recomputed calls from the reads with MiXCR, one row per CDR3 protein. Found here are under 200,000 distinct CDR3 sequences, roughly half of them singletons; the top ten hold more than 1.5%. CD8+CD57+ cell expansion, shown by flow cytometry, had occurred in the patients selected for sequencing. Sequencing input: sorted CD4+, CD8+, or CD8+CD57+ T cells (not recorded which) from PBMCs. The receptors derive from a human donor with aplastic anemia.

The chain joins TRBV15 to TRBJ1-4, with a possible D match to TRBD1 (5 bases). The CDR3 is 15 residues long. The V gene lost 1 base and the J gene lost 7 bases, with 13 bases spanning the gap. Germline CDR1 reads LNHNV; CDR2 reads YYDKDF (reference sequence). CDR3 nucleotide sequence: TGTGCCACCAGCAGAGCCCCCGGGGGTTTTGAAAAACTGTTTTTT. This encodes CATSRAPGGFEKLFF. The full variable domain, in which reference TRBV15 and TRBJ1-4 provide the parts outside the CDR3, is DAMVIQNPRYQVTQFGKPVTLSCSQTLNHNVMYWYQQKSSQAPKLLFHYYDKDFNNEADTPDNFQSRRPNTSFCFLDIRSPGLGDTAMYLCATSRAPGGFEKLFFGSGTQLSVL.

The gene calls are TRBV7-9 and TRBJ1-6; D is possibly TRBD1 (5 bases). The CDR3 covers 13 residues. CDR1 SEHNR and CDR2 FQNEAQ come from the germline V gene (reference sequence). V lost 8 bases and J 10 bases, leaving 15 bases between the germline ends. This CDR3 is CASAGTSGSPLHF. In DNA form, the CDR3 reads TGTGCCAGCGCCGGGACTTCGGGATCACCCCTCCACTTT.

This clonotype showed up many times. This chain connects TRBV19 to TRBJ1-2; 7 positions agree with TRBD1. The length of the CDR3 is 13 residues. Germline lookup yields CDR1 LNHDA and CDR2 SQIVND (reference sequence). The ends lost 6 bases at V and 6 bases at J; junction bases unmatched: 7. Here the CDR3 DNA reads TGTGCCAGTAGGTTAAGAGGGGGCGATGGCTACACCTTC. This codes for CASRLRGGDGYTF. Together with reference TRBV19 and TRBJ1-2, the CDR3 gives the full variable domain: DGGITQSPKYLFRKEGQNVTLSCEQNLNHDAMYWYRQDPGQGLRLIYYSQIVNDFQKGDIAEGYSVSREKKESFPLTVTSAQKNPTAFYLCASRLRGGDGYTFGSGTRLTVV.

This clonotype was seen many times. The chain uses TRBV7-2 and TRBJ2-7; D possibly matches TRBD1 or TRBD2 (6 bases each). The CDR3 contains 17 residues. Deletions cut 2 bases from V and 4 bases from J, with 21 bases between. The germline V gene encodes CDR1 SGHTA and CDR2 FQGNSA. Written as DNA, the CDR3 is TGTGCCAGCAGCTTATCCCACATGGGGGGCGGAGGATACGAGCAGTACTTC. Its protein product is CASSLSHMGGGGYEQYF.

The chain recombines TRBV2 with TRBJ2-7, with TRBD1 identical over 8 bases. This CDR3 has 13 amino acids. V lost 11 bases to trimming and J lost 2 bases; unmatched junction nucleotides: 8. Germline CDR1 is SNHLY and CDR2 is FYNNEI. The CDR3 loop reads CAAAKQGAYEQYF. The CDR3 coding sequence is TGTGCCGCGGCTAAACAGGGGGCCTACGAGCAGTACTTC.

This rearrangement joins TRBV29-1 to TRBJ2-7; the match to TRBD2 covers 8 bases. This CDR3 spans 14 amino acids. J was trimmed by 0 bases and V by 3 bases; bases with no gene match: 4. Germline V lookup: CDR1 SQVTM, CDR2 ANQGSEA. The CDR3 protein is CSVETSASSYEQYF. The CDR3 DNA follows: TGCAGCGTTGAGACTAGCGCGAGCTCCTACGAGCAGTACTTC.

This clonotype was recorded at least ten times. The chain uses TRBV9 and TRBJ2-1, with TRBD2 matching 8 bases. The germline CDR1 and CDR2 sequences are SGDLS and YYNGEE. The CDR3 covers 15 residues. Trimming took 0 bases from V and 8 from J; bases not matched to a gene: 7. CDR3 sequence: CASSVGTGGLHEQFF. CDR3 sequence (DNA): TGTGCCAGCAGCGTAGGGACGGGAGGGCTCCATGAGCAGTTCTTC.

This clonotype has a count of ten or more. Compared with germline, one end of the junction differs, possibly owing to a read error. This rearrangement joins TRBV10-3 to TRBJ1-5; TRBD1 aligns across 10 bases. The CDR3 length is 15 residues. CDR1 is ENHRY, CDR2 SYGVKD, per germline. The CDR3 coding sequence is TGTGCCAGCAGTGAGTGGACAGGGGGGGATCAGCCCCAGCATTTT. Amino acid sequence: CASSEWTGGDQPQHF.

The chain combines TRBV20-1 with TRBJ2-3; the match to TRBD2 covers 8 bases. Per the germline V gene, CDR1 is DFQATT and CDR2 is SNEGSKA (reference sequence). With V trimmed by 3 bases and J by 0 bases, 11 bases remained unmatched. CDR3 length: 17 residues. The CDR3 DNA reads as TGCAGTGCTAGCGCATTTGGGGCTAGCGGGAGCACAGATACGCAGTATTTT. Protein: CSASAFGASGSTDTQYF.

In its sample, this clonotype was seen many times. Here the CDR3 DNA reads TGTGCCATCAGTGAGTCGACGCGCGGTGGTAATCAGCCCCAGCATTTT. Its translation is CAISESTRGGNQPQHF. The rearrangement uses TRBV10-3 and TRBJ1-5; D unresolved. Trimming removed 0 bases from V and 4 bases from J, with 13 bases in between. The CDR3 is 16 residues long. CDR1 is ENHRY and CDR2 is SYGVKD in the germline V gene.